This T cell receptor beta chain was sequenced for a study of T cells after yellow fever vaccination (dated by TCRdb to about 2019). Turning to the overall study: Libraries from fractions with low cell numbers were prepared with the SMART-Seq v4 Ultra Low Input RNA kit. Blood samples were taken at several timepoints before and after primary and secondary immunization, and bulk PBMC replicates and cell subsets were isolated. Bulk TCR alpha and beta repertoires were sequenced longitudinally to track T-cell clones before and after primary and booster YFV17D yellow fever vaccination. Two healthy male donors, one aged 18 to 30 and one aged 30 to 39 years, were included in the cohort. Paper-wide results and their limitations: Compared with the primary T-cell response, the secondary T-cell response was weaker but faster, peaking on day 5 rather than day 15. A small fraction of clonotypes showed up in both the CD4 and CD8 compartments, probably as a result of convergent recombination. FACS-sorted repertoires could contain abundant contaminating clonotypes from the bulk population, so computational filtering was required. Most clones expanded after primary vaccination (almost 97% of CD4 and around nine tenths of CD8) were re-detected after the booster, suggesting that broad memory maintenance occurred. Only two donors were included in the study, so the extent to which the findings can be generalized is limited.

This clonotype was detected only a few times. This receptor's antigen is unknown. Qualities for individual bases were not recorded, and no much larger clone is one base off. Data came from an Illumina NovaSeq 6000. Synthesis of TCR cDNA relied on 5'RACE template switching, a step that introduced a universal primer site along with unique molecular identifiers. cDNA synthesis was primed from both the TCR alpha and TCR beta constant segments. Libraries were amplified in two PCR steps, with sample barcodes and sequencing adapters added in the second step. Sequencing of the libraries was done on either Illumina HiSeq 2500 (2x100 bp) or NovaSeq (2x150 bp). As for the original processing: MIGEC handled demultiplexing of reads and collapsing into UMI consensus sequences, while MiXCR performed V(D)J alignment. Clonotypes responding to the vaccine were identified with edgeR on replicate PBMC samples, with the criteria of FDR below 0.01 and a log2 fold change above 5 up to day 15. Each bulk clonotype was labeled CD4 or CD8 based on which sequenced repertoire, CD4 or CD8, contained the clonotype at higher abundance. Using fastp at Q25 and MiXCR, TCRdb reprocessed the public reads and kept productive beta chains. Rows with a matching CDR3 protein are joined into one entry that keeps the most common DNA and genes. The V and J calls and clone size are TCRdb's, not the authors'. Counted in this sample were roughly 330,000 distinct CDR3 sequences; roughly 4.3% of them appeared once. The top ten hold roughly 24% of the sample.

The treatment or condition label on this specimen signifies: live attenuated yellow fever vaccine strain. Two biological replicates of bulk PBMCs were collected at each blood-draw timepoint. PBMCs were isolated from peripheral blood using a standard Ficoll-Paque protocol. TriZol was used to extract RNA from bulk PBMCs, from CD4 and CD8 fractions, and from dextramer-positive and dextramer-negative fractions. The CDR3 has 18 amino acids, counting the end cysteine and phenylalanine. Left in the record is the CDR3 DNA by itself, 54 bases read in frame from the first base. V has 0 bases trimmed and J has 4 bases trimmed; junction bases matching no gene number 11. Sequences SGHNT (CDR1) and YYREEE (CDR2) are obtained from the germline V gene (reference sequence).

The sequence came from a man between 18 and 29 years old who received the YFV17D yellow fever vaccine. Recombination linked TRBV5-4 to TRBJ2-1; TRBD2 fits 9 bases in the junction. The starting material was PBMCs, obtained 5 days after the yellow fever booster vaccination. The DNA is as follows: TGTGCCAGCAGCTTGGTCTCGACTGGCGGGGGGGTATACAATGAGCAGTTCTTC. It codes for CASSLVSTGGGVYNEQFF. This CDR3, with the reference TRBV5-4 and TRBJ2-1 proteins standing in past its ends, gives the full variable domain ETGVTQSPTHLIKTRGQQVTLRCSSQSGHNTVSWYQQALGQGPQFIFQYYREEENGRGNFPPRFSGLQFPNYSSELNVNALELDDSALYLCASSLVSTGGGVYNEQFFGPGTRLTVL.